This T cell receptor (beta chain) was obtained from a study of blood T cell repertoires in COVID-19. Study-level background: The cDNA or gDNA used as material had been derived from T cells, B-cell-depleted T cells, or PBMCs.

The assay was immunoSEQ multiplex PCR, and TCRdb's table has in-frame clones only and misses some. The sample records 150,000 to 200,000 clones, around 80% being singletons. The CDR3 consists of 14 residues. V was cut by 4 bases and J by 6 bases, with 13 bases left in between. Germline lookup yields CDR1 KGHSH and CDR2 LQKENI. The clonotype comes from a woman aged 45-65 years who had recovered from COVID-19. This chain connects TRBV18 to TRBJ2-1, with D perhaps TRBD1 (6 bases). The sequenced material came from PBMCs or T cells enriched from blood (not recorded which). The CDR3 nucleotides read TGTGCCAGCTCACAAACAACAGGGCCCAATGAGCAGTTCTTC. Translation: CASSQTTGPNEQFF.